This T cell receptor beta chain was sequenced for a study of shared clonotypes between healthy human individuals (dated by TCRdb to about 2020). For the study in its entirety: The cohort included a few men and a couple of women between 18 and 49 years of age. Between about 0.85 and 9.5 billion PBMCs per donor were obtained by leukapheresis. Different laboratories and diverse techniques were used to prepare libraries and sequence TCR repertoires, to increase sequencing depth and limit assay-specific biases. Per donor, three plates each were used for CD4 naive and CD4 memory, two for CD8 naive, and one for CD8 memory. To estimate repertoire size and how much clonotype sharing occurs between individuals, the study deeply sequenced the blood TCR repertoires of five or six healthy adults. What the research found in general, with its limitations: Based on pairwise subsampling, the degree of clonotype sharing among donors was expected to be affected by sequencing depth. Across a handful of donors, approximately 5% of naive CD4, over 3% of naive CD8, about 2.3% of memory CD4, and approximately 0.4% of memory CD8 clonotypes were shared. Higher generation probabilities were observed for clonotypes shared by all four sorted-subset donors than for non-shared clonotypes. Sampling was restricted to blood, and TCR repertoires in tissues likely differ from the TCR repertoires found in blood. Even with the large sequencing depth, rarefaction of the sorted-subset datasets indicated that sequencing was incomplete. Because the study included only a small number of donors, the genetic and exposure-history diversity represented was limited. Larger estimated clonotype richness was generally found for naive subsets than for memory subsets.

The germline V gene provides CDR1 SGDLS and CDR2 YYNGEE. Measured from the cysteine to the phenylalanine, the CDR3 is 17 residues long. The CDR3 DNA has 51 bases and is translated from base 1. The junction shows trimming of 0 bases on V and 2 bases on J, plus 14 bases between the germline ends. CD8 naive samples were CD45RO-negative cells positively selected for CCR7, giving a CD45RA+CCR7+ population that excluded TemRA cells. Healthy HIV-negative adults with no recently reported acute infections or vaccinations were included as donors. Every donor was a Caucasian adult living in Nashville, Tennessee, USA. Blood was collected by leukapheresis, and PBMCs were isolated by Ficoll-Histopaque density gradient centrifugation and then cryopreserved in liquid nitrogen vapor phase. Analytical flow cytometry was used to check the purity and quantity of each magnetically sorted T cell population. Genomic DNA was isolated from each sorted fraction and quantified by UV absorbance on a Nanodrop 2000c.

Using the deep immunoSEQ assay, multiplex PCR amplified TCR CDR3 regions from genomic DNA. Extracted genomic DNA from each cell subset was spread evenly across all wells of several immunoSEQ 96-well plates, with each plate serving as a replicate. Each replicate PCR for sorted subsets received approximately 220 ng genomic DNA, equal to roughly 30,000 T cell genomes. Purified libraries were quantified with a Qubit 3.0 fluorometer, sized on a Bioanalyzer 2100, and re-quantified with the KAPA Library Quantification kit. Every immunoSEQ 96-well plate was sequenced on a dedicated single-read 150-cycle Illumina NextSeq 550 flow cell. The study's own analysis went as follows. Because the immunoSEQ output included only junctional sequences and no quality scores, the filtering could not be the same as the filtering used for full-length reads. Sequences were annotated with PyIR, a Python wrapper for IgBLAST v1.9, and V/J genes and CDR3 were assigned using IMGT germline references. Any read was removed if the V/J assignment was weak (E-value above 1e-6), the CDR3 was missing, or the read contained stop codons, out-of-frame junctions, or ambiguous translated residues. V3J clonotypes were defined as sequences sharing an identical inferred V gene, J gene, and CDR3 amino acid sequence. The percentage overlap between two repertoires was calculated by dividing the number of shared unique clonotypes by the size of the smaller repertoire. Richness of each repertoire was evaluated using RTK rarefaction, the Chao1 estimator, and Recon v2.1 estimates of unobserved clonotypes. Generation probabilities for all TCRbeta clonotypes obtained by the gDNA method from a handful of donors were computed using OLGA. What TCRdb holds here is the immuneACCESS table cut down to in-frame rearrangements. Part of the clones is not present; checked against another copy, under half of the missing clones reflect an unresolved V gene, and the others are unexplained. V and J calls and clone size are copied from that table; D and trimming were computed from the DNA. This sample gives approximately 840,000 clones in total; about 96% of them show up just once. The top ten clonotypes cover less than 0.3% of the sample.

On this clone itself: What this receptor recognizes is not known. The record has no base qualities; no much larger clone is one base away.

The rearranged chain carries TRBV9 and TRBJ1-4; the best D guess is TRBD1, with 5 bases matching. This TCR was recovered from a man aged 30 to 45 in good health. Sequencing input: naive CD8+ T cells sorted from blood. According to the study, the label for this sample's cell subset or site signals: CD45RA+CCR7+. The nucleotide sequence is TGTGCCAGCAGCGTAGCTCCGCCAGGGAAGACTAATGAAAAACTGTTTTTT. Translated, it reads CASSVAPPGKTNEKLFF.